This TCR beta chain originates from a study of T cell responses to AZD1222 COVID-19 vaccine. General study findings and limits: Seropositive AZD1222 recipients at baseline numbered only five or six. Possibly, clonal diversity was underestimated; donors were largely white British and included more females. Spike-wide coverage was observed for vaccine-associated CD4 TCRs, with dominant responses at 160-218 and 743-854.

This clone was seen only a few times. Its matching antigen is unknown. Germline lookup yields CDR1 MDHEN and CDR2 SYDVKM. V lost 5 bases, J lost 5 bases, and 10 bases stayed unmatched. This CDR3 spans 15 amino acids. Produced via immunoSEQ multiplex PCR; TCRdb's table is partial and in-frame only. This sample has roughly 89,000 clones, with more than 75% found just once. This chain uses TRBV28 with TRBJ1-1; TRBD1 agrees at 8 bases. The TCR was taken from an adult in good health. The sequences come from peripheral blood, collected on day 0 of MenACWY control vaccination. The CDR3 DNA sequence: TGTGCCAGCAGTCCCTCCGGGACAGGTGGAACTGAAGCTTTCTTT. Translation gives CASSPSGTGGTEAFF.